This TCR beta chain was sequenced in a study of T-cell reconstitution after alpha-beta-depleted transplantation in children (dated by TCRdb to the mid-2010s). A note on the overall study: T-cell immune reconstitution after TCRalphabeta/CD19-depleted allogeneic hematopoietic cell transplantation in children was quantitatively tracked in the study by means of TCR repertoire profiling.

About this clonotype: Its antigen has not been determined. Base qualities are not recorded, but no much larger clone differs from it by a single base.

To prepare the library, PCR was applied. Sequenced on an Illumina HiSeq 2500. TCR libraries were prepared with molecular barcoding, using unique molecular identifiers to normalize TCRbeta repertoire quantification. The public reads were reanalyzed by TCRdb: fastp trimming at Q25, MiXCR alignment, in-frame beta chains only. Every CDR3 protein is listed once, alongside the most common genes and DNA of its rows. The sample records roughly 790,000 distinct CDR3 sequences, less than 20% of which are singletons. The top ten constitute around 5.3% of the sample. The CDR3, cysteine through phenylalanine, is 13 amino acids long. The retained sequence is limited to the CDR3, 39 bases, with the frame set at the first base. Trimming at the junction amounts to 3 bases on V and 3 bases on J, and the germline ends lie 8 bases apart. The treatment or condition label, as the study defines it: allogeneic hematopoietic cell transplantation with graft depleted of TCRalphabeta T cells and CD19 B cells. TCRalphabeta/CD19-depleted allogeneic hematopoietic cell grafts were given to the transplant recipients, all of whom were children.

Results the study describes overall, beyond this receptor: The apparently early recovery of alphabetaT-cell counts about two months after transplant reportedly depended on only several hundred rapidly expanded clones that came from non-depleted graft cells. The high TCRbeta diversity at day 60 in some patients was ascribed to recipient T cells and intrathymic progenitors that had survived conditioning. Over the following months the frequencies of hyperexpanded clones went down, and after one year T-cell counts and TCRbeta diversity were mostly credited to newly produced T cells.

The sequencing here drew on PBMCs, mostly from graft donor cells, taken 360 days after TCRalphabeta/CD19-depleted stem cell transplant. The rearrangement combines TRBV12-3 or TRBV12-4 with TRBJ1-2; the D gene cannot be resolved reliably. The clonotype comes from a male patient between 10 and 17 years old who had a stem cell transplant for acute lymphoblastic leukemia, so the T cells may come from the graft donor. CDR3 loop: CASSFGTYYGYTF. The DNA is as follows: TGTGCCAGCAGTTTCGGAACCTACTATGGCTACACCTTC.